The T cell receptor (beta chain) under discussion was sequenced for a study of blood T cell repertoires in COVID-19. Overall study context: PBMCs, B-cell-depleted T cells, or T cells were the source of the cDNA or gDNA that made up the material.

Data came from immunoSEQ multiplex PCR; TCRdb stores just in-frame clones and leaves some out. The sample carries more than 150,000 clones, about 90% recorded once. There are a few counts of this clone. Those enrolled, adults aged roughly 18 to 89 years, came from fewer than 25 US areas. Allocation to cohorts depended on clinical history reported by the participants. Donors in Cohort 3 who had recovered were those with two negative PCRs, healthcare professional clearance, or resolution of their symptoms. This receptor was taken from a woman aged 50 to 60 who had recovered from COVID-19. Sequenced input: PBMCs or T cells enriched from blood (not recorded which).

This CDR3 reads CASSPRQVTRRETQYF. CDR3 DNA sequence: TGTGCCAGCAGCCCAAGACAGGTCACGCGGCGAGAGACCCAGTACTTC. This chain uses TRBV7-6 with TRBJ2-5; tentative D call: TRBD1 (6 bases). Germline V gene lookup returns CDR1 SGHVS and CDR2 FNYEAQ. The CDR3 is made up of 16 amino acids. V lost 5 bases to trimming and J lost 4 bases, with 20 bases between them.